This T cell receptor (beta chain) was found in a study of early T cells in non-severe SARS-CoV-2 infection. The library protocol tagged individual cDNA molecules with unique molecular identifiers. TCRdb redid the calling of the 5' RACE reads with MiXCR, one entry per CDR3 protein. The repertoire consists of almost 65,000 distinct CDR3 sequences, with about 4.9% occurring once and the leading ten covering around 5.2%. The germline V and J ends were trimmed by 6 bases and 0 bases, with 14 bases remaining between them. Germline V lookup: CDR1 SGHTA, CDR2 FQGNSA. This CDR3 is built from 16 residues. The TCR originated in an adult who was a healthcare worker with PCR-confirmed SARS-CoV-2 infection or an uninfected control (not recorded which). The chain employs TRBV7-2 and TRBJ2-2, with D tentatively TRBD2 (6 bases). Sequencing was carried out using whole blood. CDR3 amino acids: CASSRGASPNTGELFF. The CDR3 nucleotides are TGTGCCAGCAGTCGCGGGGCTAGTCCGAACACCGGGGAGCTGTTTTTT. Combining the CDR3 with reference TRBV7-2 and TRBJ2-2 gives the whole variable domain GAGVSQSPSNKVTEKGKDVELRCDPISGHTALYWYRQSLGQGLEFLIYFQGNSAPDKSGLPSDRFSAERTGGSVSTLTIQRTQQEDSAVYLCASSRGASPNTGELFFGEGSRLTVL.